This T cell receptor beta chain was recorded in a study of T-cell reconstitution after alpha-beta-depleted transplantation in children. This CDR3 is built from 12 residues. The V end was cut by 5 bases, the J end by 5 bases, with 9 bases between. It was with unique molecular identifiers that the TCRbeta library was prepared. TCRdb reprocessed the PCR reads with MiXCR, giving one entry per CDR3 protein. Found here are about 610,000 distinct CDR3 sequences, about 10% of them singletons; the top ten hold less than 5%. This clonotype was seen ten or more times. The specimen was PBMCs from the stem cell graft donor, collected from the stem cell graft. The chain recombines TRBV12-3 or TRBV12-4 with TRBJ2-5, with D perhaps matching TRBD1 or TRBD2 (5 bases each). This clonotype was obtained from a human donor who donated a stem cell graft to a child with acute myeloid leukemia. CDR3 protein: CASSAREETQYF. In nucleotides, the CDR3 is TGTGCCAGCAGTGCCAGGGAGGAGACCCAGTACTTC.